This TCR beta chain was sequenced in a study of OX40 agonist ivuxolimab in advanced cancers. Study-level background: Ivuxolimab was an agonistic, fully human IgG2 monoclonal antibody directed against OX40 (CD134), a costimulatory receptor. The paper describes the monotherapy dose-escalation part (N of about 54 patients) of the phase I trial of ivuxolimab. Intravenous ivuxolimab was administered to patients every 2 weeks at six dose levels: 0.01, 0.1, 0.3, 1.5, 3 and 10 mg/kg. A male proportion of around 83% and a mean age of roughly 55 years, ranging from about 23 to 90, were recorded for the dose-escalation cohort. Partial responses occurred in three dose-escalation patients, of whom one had hepatocellular carcinoma and two had cutaneous melanoma. Peripheral TCRbeta sequencing was intended to test whether TCR sequence diversity was altered and clonal T-cell expansion was caused by ivuxolimab. Of the approximately 54 patients in dose escalation, about 20 had hepatocellular carcinoma, approximately 15 had melanoma, 9 had renal cell carcinoma and 9 had head and neck cancer. Prior anti-PD-1, anti-PD-L1 or anti-CTLA-4 therapy was permitted, and 35% to 40% of dose-escalation patients had received checkpoint inhibitors.

Genomic DNA was isolated from the sorted cells so that the TCRbeta CDR3 region could be sequenced. The immunoSEQ Assay was used to sequence the TCRbeta CDR3 regions. TCRdb provides this immuneACCESS table in a form limited to in-frame rearrangements. Some clones are lacking; in checked studies, under half of them reflect an unresolved V gene, and why the rest are absent is not known. For this sample there are tens of thousands of clones; approximately 92% appear just once. 0.32% of the sample goes to the ten largest clones. This clone is a singleton in its sample. Its antigen is unknown. The input lacks base qualities; no much larger clone sits a single base away. Patients with a history of autoimmune disease or receiving systemic immunosuppression were excluded from the trial. In every dose cohort, peripheral blood was drawn for TCR sequencing at baseline, cycle 4 day 1, and cycle 7 day 1. Samples were obtained from an open-label, multicenter, first-in-human phase I dose-escalation trial of ivuxolimab. Adults with locally advanced or metastatic melanoma, renal cell carcinoma, hepatocellular carcinoma or head and neck squamous cell carcinoma were enrolled in the trial. Before TCR sequencing, CD4+ T cells and CD8+ T cells from peripheral blood were sorted into separate populations.

V is cut back by 0 bases and J by 5 bases, with 14 bases in the junction unmatched. CDR1 and CDR2 are read off the germline V gene (reference sequence) as SGHKS and YYEKEE. The CDR3, from cysteine to phenylalanine, totals 18 residues. The CDR3 DNA has 54 bases and is translated from base 1. General conclusions and limits of the study: The antigen specificity of the clonally expanded peripheral T cells was not determined. At doses of 0.1 to 3.0 mg/kg, clonal expansion of both CD4+ and CD8+ blood T cells was observed from baseline to week 6. In partial responders in the 0.1-3.0 mg/kg groups, normalized peripheral clonal expansion was found to be among the lowest, especially among CD8+ T cells. Low levels of normalized T-cell clonal expansion were also seen in some patients who did not respond. On average, CD8+ T cells showed more expanded clones than CD4+ T cells after ivuxolimab.

This clonotype was sampled from an adult with an advanced solid tumor such as melanoma, head and neck, liver or kidney cancer. Here the chain combines TRBV5-5 and TRBJ2-5, and TRBD1 aligns with 9 junction nucleotides. The sample consisted of CD4+ or CD8+ T cells sorted from blood, taken in a trial of the OX40 agonist ivuxolimab. The base sequence is TGTGCCAGCAGCTTGGTACAGGGGGCCAACACACCCGGGGAGACCCAGTACTTC. It is translated as CASSLVQGANTPGETQYF.